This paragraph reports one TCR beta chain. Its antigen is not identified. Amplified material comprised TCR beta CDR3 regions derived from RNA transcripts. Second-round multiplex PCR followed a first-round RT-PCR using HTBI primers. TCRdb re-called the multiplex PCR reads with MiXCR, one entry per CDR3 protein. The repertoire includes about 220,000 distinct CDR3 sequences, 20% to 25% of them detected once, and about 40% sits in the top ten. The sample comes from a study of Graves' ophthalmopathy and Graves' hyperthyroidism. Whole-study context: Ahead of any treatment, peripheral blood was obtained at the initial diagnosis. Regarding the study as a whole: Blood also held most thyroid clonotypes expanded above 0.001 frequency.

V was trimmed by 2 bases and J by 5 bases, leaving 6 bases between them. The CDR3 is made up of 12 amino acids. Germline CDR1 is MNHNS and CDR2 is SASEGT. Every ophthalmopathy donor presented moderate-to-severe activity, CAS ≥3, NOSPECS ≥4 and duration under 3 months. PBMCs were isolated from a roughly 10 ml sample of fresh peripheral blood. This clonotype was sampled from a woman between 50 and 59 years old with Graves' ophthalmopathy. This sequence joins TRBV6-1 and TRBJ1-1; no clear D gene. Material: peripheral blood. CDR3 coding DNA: TGTGCCAGCAGTGAATGGGGTACTGAAGCTTTCTTT. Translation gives CASSEWGTEAFF.